The TCR beta chain under discussion was sequenced for a study of CD8 T cells in Susac syndrome. RNA was extracted with the RNeasy kit, and a quantity of roughly 0.5 to 1 ug was reverse transcribed using random hexamers. TCRdb independently ran MiXCR on the immunoSEQ multiplex PCR reads; one entry per CDR3 protein. This sample yields about 180,000 distinct CDR3 sequences, of which nearly 97% are seen a single time; 0.093% belongs to the top ten. The authors sequenced TCR beta from blood CD8+ and CD4+ T cells. The V end lost 5 bases, the J end lost 2 bases, and 13 bases lay between the germline ends. The CDR3 spans 15 residues.

The specimen sequenced was CD4+ T cells from PBMCs. The chain couples TRBV12-3 or TRBV12-4 to TRBJ2-1; D remains unclear. The TCR originated in a human donor with multiple sclerosis. CDR3 in amino acids: CASSGYAATYNEQFF. The CDR3 DNA follows: TGTGCCAGCAGTGGGTACGCGGCAACCTACAATGAGCAGTTCTTC.